This T cell receptor (beta chain) comes out of a study of blood T cell repertoires in COVID-19. As for the study in general: Samples came from the United States, Italy and Spain, spanning acute and convalescent COVID-19.

V lost 5 bases to trimming and J lost 2 bases, with 10 bases between them. The CDR3 has 13 amino acids. The germline gives CDR1 MDHEN, CDR2 SYDVKM. In the original analysis: Estimated nucleated cell counts came from reference gene primer amplification. The assay was immunoSEQ multiplex PCR, and TCRdb's table has in-frame clones only and misses some. That table supplies the V and J calls and clone size; D and trimming were determined from the DNA. The table has tens of thousands of clones, about 76% seen once. The rearrangement links TRBV28 to TRBJ2-7; no clear D. The receptor's source is an elderly woman with acute or convalescent COVID-19. Sequenced material: peripheral blood. The CDR3 DNA is TGTGCCAGCAGTCCCCCGGTGGCCTACGAGCAGTACTTC. It encodes CASSPPVAYEQYF.